Shown below are 19 T cell receptor beta chains from a single sample sequenced in a study of blood T cell repertoires in COVID-19. TCRdb's copy holds only in-frame clones and misses some; the assay was immunoSEQ multiplex PCR. The sample includes under 150,000 clones, 75% to 80% of them seen just once. Sequenced: peripheral blood. These receptor sequences come from a woman aged 45-59 years with active or convalescent COVID-19.

The V and J genes are TRBV7-2 and TRBJ2-5; maybe TRBD1 (6 bases). V was cut by 3 bases and J by 4 bases, with 9 bases left in between. CDR1 and CDR2 from the germline V gene are SGHTA and FQGNSA. The CDR3 covers 13 residues. CDR3 amino acids: CASSLGTPETQYF. The CDR3 bases are TGTGCCAGCAGCTTGGGGACACCAGAGACCCAGTACTTC.

The V call is TRBV19, the J call TRBJ1-6, with TRBD1 matching 9 bases. The CDR3 sequence is 14 residues long. Trimming cost V 6 bases and J 10 bases; bases outside gene matches: 7. CDR1 and CDR2 (germline): LNHDA, SQIVND (reference sequence). The CDR3 loop reads CASSRTGDWSPLHF. CDR3 nucleotides: TGTGCCAGTAGCCGGACAGGGGACTGGTCACCCCTCCACTTT.

The chain joins TRBV10-2 to TRBJ2-1; 9 bases agree with TRBD2. V was clipped by 6 bases and J by 11 bases; unmatched bases: 14. This CDR3 contains 15 residues. Germline V gives CDR1 WSHSY, CDR2 SAAADI. CDR3: CASSASGAAGEKQFF. CDR3 DNA sequence: TGCGCCAGCAGCGCTAGCGGGGCCGCGGGGGAGAAGCAGTTCTTC.

V gene TRBV29-1 combines with J gene TRBJ2-3; TRBD1 matches at 9 bases. CDR1 SQVTM and CDR2 ANQGSEA come from the germline V gene. Unmatched junction bases numbered 6, after V lost 7 bases and J lost 1 base. CDR3 length equals 14 residues. The CDR3 protein is CSGGTGLGTDTQYF. Written as DNA, the CDR3 is TGCAGCGGCGGGACAGGGTTAGGCACAGATACGCAGTATTTT.

The chain has TRBV9 and TRBJ2-3, with TRBD1 identical over 9 bases. V was clipped by 3 bases and J by 0 bases; unmatched bases: 5. This CDR3 is built from 16 residues. The germline V gene has CDR1 SGDLS and CDR2 YYNGEE. The CDR3 DNA is TGTGCCAGCAGCGAGGGACAGGGCACTAGCACAGATACGCAGTATTTT. Translating it yields CASSEGQGTSTDTQYF.

CDR3 sequence reads: CASSPRDRGEQYF. Here the CDR3 DNA reads TGCGCCAGCAGCCCCCGGGACAGGGGCGAGCAGTACTTC. The chain has TRBV5-1 and TRBJ2-7, with TRBD1 matching over 10 bases. Trimming cost V 4 bases and J 6 bases; bases outside gene matches: 4. The germline V gene encodes CDR1 SGHRS and CDR2 YFSETQ. The CDR3 is made up of 13 amino acids.

V and J are TRBV6-1 and TRBJ1-2; weak D call: TRBD1 (6 bases). Germline V gene sequence: CDR1 MNHNS, CDR2 SASEGT. The V gene lost 2 bases and the J gene lost 2 bases, with 9 bases spanning the gap. This CDR3 is built from 14 residues. The CDR3 bases are TGTGCCAGCAGTGAATTGGACAGCAACTATGGCTACACCTTC. This translates into CASSELDSNYGYTF.

This chain uses TRBV11-3 with TRBJ2-3; possibly TRBD2 for D (6 bases). Germline-derived CDR1 and CDR2 are SGHNT and YENEEA. The CDR3 is 17 amino acids. The ends were cut back, 6 bases at V and 6 bases at J, with 25 bases in the middle. The CDR3 is CASSYFLQRRGGDTQYF. The CDR3 DNA follows: TGTGCCAGCAGTTATTTCCTCCAGCGGAGGGGTGGGGATACGCAGTATTTT.

The chain uses TRBV5-5 and TRBJ1-1, with a weak D call TRBD1 (6 bases). This CDR3 has 15 amino acids. CDR1 and CDR2 (germline): SGHKS, YYEKEE (reference sequence). The ends were cut back, 4 bases at V and 6 bases at J, with 19 bases in the middle. CDR3 residues: CASSIRDTSFAEAFF. CDR3 bases: TGTGCCAGCAGCATACGGGACACCTCCTTTGCTGAAGCTTTCTTT.

The chain recombines TRBV7-6 with TRBJ2-1; 12 nucleotides match TRBD2. The CDR3 runs 15 residues. The V and J ends lost 4 bases and 7 bases, in that order; junction bases with no gene match: 5. Germline V gives CDR1 SGHVS, CDR2 FNYEAQ. CDR3 in amino acids: CASSSLAGGLNEQFF. CDR3 sequence (DNA): TGTGCCAGCAGCTCACTAGCGGGAGGACTTAATGAGCAGTTCTTC.

This chain links TRBV25-1 with TRBJ2-1; TRBD2 matches 9 bases. The V gene end was trimmed by 6 bases and the J gene end by 2 bases; junction bases not matched to a gene: 2. The germline CDR1 and CDR2 sequences are MGHDK and SYGVNS. The CDR3 is 14 residues long. The CDR3 DNA reads as TGTGCCAGCAGACGGACTAGCGCCTACAATGAGCAGTTCTTC. It codes for CASRRTSAYNEQFF. The whole variable domain, remainder taken from reference TRBV25-1 and TRBJ2-1, is EADIYQTPRYLVIGTGKKITLECSQTMGHDKMYWYQQDPGMELHLIHYSYGVNSTEKGDLSSESTVSRIRTEHFPLTLESARPSHTSQYLCASRRTSAYNEQFFGPGTRLTVL.

The chain is built from TRBV7-9 and TRBJ2-7; TRBD1 aligns across 12 bases. This CDR3 comprises 14 residues. V was pared by 4 bases and J by 13 bases, with 11 bases of the junction left unmatched. Germline V CDR1 and CDR2: SEHNR, FQNEAQ (reference sequence). The CDR3 DNA follows: TGTGCCAGCAGCTCTCCGGGACAGGGGGCGGCCGCCTACTTC. Translated: CASSSPGQGAAAYF.

This clone was detected once. The chain carries TRBV4-3 and TRBJ1-5; a possible D gene is TRBD1 (5 bases). Germline CDR1 LGHNA, CDR2 YSLEER. The CDR3 is 16 amino acids. Trimming took 2 bases from V and 2 from J, leaving 13 bases between them. The CDR3 spells CASSQYRGWGNQPQHF. The CDR3, as DNA: TGCGCCAGCAGCCAATATCGGGGGTGGGGCAATCAGCCCCAGCATTTT.

The chain combines TRBV6-4 with TRBJ2-2; 7 nucleotides line up with TRBD1. J was trimmed by 5 bases and V by 5 bases; bases with no gene match: 2. The CDR3 covers 13 residues. The germline CDR1 and CDR2 sequences are MRHNA and SNTAGT. The CDR3 loop is CASSTGVTGELFF. DNA for the CDR3: TGTGCCAGCAGTACAGGGGTTACCGGGGAGCTGTTTTTT.

J is TRBJ1-3 and V is TRBV19; D might be TRBD1 (6 bases). The germline V gene encodes CDR1 LNHDA and CDR2 SQIVND (reference sequence). The CDR3 sequence is 15 residues long. Between the trimmed V and J ends, which lost 9 bases and 4 bases, there was a span of 19 bases. In DNA form, the CDR3 reads TGTGCCAGCCGAGCCACCAGGGGCGGAGGAAACACCATATATTTT. Protein sequence: CASRATRGGGNTIYF. The whole variable domain, remainder taken from reference TRBV19 and TRBJ1-3, is DGGITQSPKYLFRKEGQNVTLSCEQNLNHDAMYWYRQDPGQGLRLIYYSQIVNDFQKGDIAEGYSVSREKKESFPLTVTSAQKNPTAFYLCASRATRGGGNTIYFGEGSWLTVV.

The V gene is TRBV4-2, the J gene TRBJ2-1; no definite D call. The CDR3 contains 12 residues. Germline CDR1 reads LGHNA; CDR2 reads YNFKEQ. Trimming left V 0 bases short and J 8 bases short, with 5 bases between. The CDR3 is CASSQDIHEQFF. DNA for the CDR3: TGTGCCAGCAGCCAAGATATCCATGAGCAGTTCTTC.

The gene calls are TRBV7-2 and TRBJ2-2; D perhaps matches TRBD1 (7 bases). This CDR3 has 15 residues. V was clipped by 1 base and J by 6 bases, with 12 bases between them. CDR1 is SGHTA and CDR2 is FQGNSA in the germline V gene. The CDR3, as DNA: TGTGCCAGCAGCTTAGGGCAGGGGGGAGCCGGGGAGCTGTTTTTT. It codes for CASSLGQGGAGELFF.

This clone was detected a few times. V and J are TRBV11-3 and TRBJ2-7; 8 bases align to TRBD2. CDR1 is SGHNT, CDR2 YENEEA, per germline. The CDR3 consists of 16 residues. Trimming took 6 bases from V and 2 from J; bases not matched to a gene: 12. The CDR3 DNA reads TGTGCCAGCAGGCCCGGGACTAGGAGGGTCGCCTACGAGCAGTACTTC. Protein sequence: CASRPGTRRVAYEQYF.

V and J are TRBV11-2 and TRBJ1-3, with 7 positions matching TRBD1. The CDR3 contains 13 residues. V gave up 5 bases and J gave up 4 bases; unmatched junction bases: 2. The germline V gene encodes CDR1 SGHAT and CDR2 FQNNGV. The CDR3 sequence: CASSLDRGNTIYF. CDR3 bases: TGTGCCAGCAGCCTGGACAGGGGAAACACCATATATTTT.